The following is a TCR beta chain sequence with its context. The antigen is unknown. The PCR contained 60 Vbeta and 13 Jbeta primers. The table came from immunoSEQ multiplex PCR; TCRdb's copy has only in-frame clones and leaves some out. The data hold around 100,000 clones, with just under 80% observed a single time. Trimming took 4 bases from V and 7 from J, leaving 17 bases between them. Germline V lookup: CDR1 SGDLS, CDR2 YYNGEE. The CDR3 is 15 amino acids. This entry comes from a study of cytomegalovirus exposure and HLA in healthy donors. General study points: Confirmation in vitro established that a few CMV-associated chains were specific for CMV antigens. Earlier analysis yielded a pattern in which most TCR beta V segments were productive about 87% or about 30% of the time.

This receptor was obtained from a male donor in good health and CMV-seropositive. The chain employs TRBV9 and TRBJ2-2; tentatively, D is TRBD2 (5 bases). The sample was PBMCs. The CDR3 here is CASSPWGSDVGELFF. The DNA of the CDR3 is TGTGCCAGCAGCCCATGGGGTAGCGACGTCGGGGAGCTGTTTTTT.